The rows below give T cell receptor beta chains drawn from one sample of a study of T-cell reconstitution after alpha-beta-depleted transplantation in children. TCRdb re-analysed the PCR reads in MiXCR, keeping a single row per CDR3 protein. The table includes tens of thousands of distinct CDR3 sequences, roughly 50% detected once. Material: peripheral blood, obtained before TCRalphabeta/CD19-depleted stem cell transplant. These TCRs come from a boy under three years old with SCID, due to receive a stem cell transplant. Both conserved end residues are part of each CDR3. Each record gives: clone size, J gene, D gene, V gene, CDR3 protein, CDR3 DNA. D genes are given only for firm matches. Size is stated for part of the rows, as once, few or many counts, or as a class when the clone is expanded.

>.|TRBJ1-1|.|TRBV28
CASSHPREYTEAFF
TGTGCCAGCAGTCACCCTCGTGAGTACACTGAAGCTTTCTTT
>.|TRBJ1-6|.|TRBV20-1
CSASSMDRNSPLHF
TGCAGTGCGTCTTCCATGGACCGGAATTCACCCCTCCACTTT
>.|TRBJ1-1|TRBD1|TRBV5-5
CASSLRQGGWMNTEAFF
TGTGCCAGCAGCCTAAGACAGGGCGGATGGATGAACACTGAAGCTTTCTTT
>few|TRBJ2-3|TRBD2|TRBV12-3/TRBV12-4
CASERGNTDTQYF
TGTGCCAGCGAGCGGGGAAACACAGATACGCAGTATTTT
>.|TRBJ1-2|.|TRBV11-2
CASSLGQGVYGYTF
TGTGCCAGCAGCCTGGGCCAAGGGGTTTATGGCTACACCTTC
>.|TRBJ1-5|.|TRBV20-1
CSALRGNSNQPQHF
TGCAGTGCTCTCAGGGGTAATAGCAATCAGCCCCAGCATTTT
>.|TRBJ2-1|TRBD2|TRBV20-1
CSASSGGSRDNEQFF
TGCAGTGCTAGTTCGGGGGGGTCTCGCGACAATGAGCAGTTCTTC
>few|TRBJ2-1|.|TRBV7-6
CASTPKGGGYNEQFF
TGTGCCAGCACCCCAAAGGGGGGGGGCTACAATGAGCAGTTCTTC
>.|TRBJ2-5|TRBD2|TRBV4-1
CASSQDSWGGETQYF
TGCGCCAGCAGCCAAGATAGTTGGGGAGGGGAGACCCAGTACTTC
>.|TRBJ1-3|.|TRBV6-2/TRBV6-3
CASSSRFSGNTIYF
TGTGCCAGCAGTTCTCGGTTCTCTGGAAACACCATATATTTT
>.|TRBJ2-7|.|TRBV6-6
CASSTRDSYEQYF
TGTGCCAGCAGCACACGGGATTCCTACGAGCAGTACTTC
>few|TRBJ2-5|TRBD2|TRBV7-2
CASSSLRDYPYQETQYF
TGTGCCAGCAGCTCACTAAGGGACTACCCTTACCAAGAGACCCAGTACTTC
>.|TRBJ2-3|TRBD2|TRBV20-1
CSASGLAGGPRDTQYF
TGCAGTGCTAGCGGGCTAGCGGGGGGGCCGAGGGATACGCAGTATTTT
>.|TRBJ1-2|.|TRBV6-1
CASSEERGGRGGYTF
TGTGCCAGCAGTGAAGAACGGGGCGGGAGAGGTGGCTACACCTTC
>.|TRBJ2-7|TRBD1|TRBV20-1
CRNRGRSSKYEQYF
TGCAGGAACAGGGGGCGCTCATCCAAATACGAGCAGTACTTC
>.|TRBJ2-3|TRBD2|TRBV4-2
CASGGATSGSDTQYF
TGTGCCTCCGGAGGGGCGACTAGCGGGTCAGATACGCAGTATTTT
>.|TRBJ2-7|.|TRBV28
CASTKSPYEQYF
TGTGCCAGCACTAAGTCCCCCTACGAGCAGTACTTC
>once|TRBJ2-5|.|TRBV7-2
CASSLVASQETQYF
TGTGCCAGCAGCTTAGTGGCGAGCCAAGAGACCCAGTACTTC